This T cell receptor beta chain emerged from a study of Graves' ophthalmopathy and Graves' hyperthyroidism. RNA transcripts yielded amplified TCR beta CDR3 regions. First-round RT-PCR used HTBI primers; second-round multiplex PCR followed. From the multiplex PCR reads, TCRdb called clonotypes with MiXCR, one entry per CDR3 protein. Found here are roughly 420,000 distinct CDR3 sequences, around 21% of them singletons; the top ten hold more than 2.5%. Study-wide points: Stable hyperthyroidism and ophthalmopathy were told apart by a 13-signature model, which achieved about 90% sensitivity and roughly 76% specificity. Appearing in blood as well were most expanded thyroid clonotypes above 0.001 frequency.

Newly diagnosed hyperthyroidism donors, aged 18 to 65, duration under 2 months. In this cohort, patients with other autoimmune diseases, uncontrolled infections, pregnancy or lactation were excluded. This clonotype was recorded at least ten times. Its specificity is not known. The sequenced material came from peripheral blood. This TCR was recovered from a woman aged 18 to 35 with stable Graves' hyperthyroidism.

In nucleotides, the CDR3 is TGTGCCAGCAGCCACCCCGGTCTGAACACTGAAGCTTTCTTT. Protein sequence: CASSHPGLNTEAFF. This chain links TRBV12-3 or TRBV12-4 with TRBJ1-1, with D uncertain. V was shortened by 6 bases and J by 0 bases, with 11 bases between the two germline ends. The CDR3 spans 14 residues.